Listed here is a single T cell receptor beta chain. This record belongs to a study of blood T cell repertoires in COVID-19. Study context: The study drew acute and convalescent COVID-19 samples from the United States, Italy and Spain.

Germline V gives CDR1 SGDLS, CDR2 YYNGEE. Germline trimming cut 4 bases from V and 2 bases from J; bases unmatched to any gene: 6. The CDR3 loop spans 14 amino acids. Participant age was about 18 to 100 years, and participants resided in roughly 25 US areas. Within the 2 weeks before study entry, each person in the exposed group met a COVID-19 case. In the source study's methods: Scientists estimated how many nucleated cells there were by amplifying reference gene primers. The table came from immunoSEQ multiplex PCR; TCRdb's copy has only in-frame clones and leaves some out. V, J and clone size reflect that table, while D and trimming were determined from the DNA. The sample has 200,000 to 250,000 clones; 83% are singletons.

Material: PBMCs or T cells enriched from blood (not recorded which). This TCR derives from a woman in her thirties or forties who had been exposed to COVID-19. V is TRBV9 and J is TRBJ2-7; 7 nucleotides agree with TRBD1. This chain's CDR3 is CASSPGTGAYEQYF. The CDR3, as DNA: TGTGCCAGCAGCCCCGGAACAGGGGCCTACGAGCAGTACTTC.